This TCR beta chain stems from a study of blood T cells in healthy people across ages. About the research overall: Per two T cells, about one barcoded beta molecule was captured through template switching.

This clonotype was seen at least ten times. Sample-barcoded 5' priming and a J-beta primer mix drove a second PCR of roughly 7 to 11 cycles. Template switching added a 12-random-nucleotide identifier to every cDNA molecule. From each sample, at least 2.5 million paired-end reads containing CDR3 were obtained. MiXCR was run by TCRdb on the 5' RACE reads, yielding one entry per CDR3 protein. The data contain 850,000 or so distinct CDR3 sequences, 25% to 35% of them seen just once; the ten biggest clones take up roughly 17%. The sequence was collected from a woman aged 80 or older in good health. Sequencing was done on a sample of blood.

Written as DNA, the CDR3 is TGTGCCAGCAGTCTAACCGCCGGGACTAGGGGAGAGACCCAGTACTTC. Translation gives CASSLTAGTRGETQYF. The chain links TRBV6-1 to TRBJ2-5; 8 nucleotides agree with TRBD2. In germline, CDR1 is MNHNS, CDR2 SASEGT. The trim removed 5 bases at V and 4 bases at J, leaving 12 bases unmatched. The CDR3 has 16 amino acids.